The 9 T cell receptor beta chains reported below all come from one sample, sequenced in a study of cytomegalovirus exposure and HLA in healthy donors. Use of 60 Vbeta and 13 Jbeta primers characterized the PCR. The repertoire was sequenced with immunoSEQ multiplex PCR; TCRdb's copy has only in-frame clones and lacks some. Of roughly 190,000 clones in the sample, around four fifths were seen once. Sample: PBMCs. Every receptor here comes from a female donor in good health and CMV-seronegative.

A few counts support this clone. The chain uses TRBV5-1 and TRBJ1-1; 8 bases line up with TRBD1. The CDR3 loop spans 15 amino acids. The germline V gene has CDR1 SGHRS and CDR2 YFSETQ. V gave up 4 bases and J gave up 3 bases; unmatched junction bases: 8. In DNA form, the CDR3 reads TGCGCCAGCAGCCCTGGACAGGGAATGGACACTGAAGCTTTCTTT. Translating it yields CASSPGQGMDTEAFF.

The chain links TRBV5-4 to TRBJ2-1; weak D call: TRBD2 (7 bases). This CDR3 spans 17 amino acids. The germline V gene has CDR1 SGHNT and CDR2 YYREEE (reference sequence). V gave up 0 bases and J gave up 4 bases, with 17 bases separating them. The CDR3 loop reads CASSLDLEGGAYNEQFF. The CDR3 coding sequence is TGTGCCAGCAGCTTGGACCTTGAGGGGGGGGCATACAATGAGCAGTTCTTC. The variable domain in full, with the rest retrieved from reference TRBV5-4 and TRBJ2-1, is ETGVTQSPTHLIKTRGQQVTLRCSSQSGHNTVSWYQQALGQGPQFIFQYYREEENGRGNFPPRFSGLQFPNYSSELNVNALELDDSALYLCASSLDLEGGAYNEQFFGPGTRLTVL.

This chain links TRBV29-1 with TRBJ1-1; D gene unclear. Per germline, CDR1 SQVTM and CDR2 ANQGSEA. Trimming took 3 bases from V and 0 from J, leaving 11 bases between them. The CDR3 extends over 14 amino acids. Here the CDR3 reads CSVDVTSLNTEAFF. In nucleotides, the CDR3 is TGCAGCGTTGATGTGACATCATTGAACACTGAAGCTTTCTTT. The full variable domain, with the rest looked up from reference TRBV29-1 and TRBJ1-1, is SAVISQKPSRDICQRGTSLTIQCQVDSQVTMMFWYRQQPGQSLTLIATANQGSEATYESGFVIDKFPISRPNLTFSTLTVSNMSPEDSSIYLCSVDVTSLNTEAFFGQGTRLTVV.

For the CDR3, the DNA is TGTGCCACCAGCAGCCCCGGGACATCACCCGGAGGGCAGTACTTC. Translating gives CATSSPGTSPGGQYF. The chain couples TRBV15 to TRBJ2-7; the D gene is possibly TRBD1 (6 bases). With 3 bases removed from V and 9 bases from J, the gap between germline ends came to 21 bases. The CDR3 has 15 amino acids. Germline CDR1 LNHNV, CDR2 YYDKDF (reference sequence).

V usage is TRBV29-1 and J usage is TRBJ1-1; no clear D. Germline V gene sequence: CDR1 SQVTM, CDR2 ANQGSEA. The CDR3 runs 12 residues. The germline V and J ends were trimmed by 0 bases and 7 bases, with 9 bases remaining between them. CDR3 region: CSVEDIGVEAFF. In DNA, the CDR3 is TGCAGCGTTGAAGATATCGGGGTTGAAGCTTTCTTT. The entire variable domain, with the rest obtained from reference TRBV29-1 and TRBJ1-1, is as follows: SAVISQKPSRDICQRGTSLTIQCQVDSQVTMMFWYRQQPGQSLTLIATANQGSEATYESGFVIDKFPISRPNLTFSTLTVSNMSPEDSSIYLCSVEDIGVEAFFGQGTRLTVV.

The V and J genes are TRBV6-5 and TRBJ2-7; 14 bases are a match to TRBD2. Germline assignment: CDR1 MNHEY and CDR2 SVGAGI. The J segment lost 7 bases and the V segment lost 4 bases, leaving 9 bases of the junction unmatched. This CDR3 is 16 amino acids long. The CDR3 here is CASSSTTSGRAWEQYF. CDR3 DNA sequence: TGTGCCAGCAGTTCCACGACTAGCGGGAGGGCCTGGGAGCAGTACTTC.

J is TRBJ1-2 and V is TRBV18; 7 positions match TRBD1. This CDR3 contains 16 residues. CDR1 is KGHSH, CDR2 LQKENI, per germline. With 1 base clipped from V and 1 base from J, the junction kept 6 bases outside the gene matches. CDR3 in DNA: TGTGCCAGCTCACCACAGGTCGACAGGGTTAACTATGGCTACACCTTC. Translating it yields CASSPQVDRVNYGYTF.

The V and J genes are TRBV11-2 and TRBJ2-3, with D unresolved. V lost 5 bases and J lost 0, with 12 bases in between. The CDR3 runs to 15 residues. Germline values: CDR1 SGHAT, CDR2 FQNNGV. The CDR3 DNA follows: TGTGCCAGCAGCCCGACAACCTTGAGCACAGATACGCAGTATTTT. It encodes CASSPTTLSTDTQYF. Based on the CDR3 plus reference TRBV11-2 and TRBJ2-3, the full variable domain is EAGVAQSPRYKIIEKRQSVAFWCNPISGHATLYWYQQILGQGPKLLIQFQNNGVVDDSQLPKDRFSAERLKGVDSTLKIQPAKLEDSAVYLCASSPTTLSTDTQYFGPGTRLTVL.

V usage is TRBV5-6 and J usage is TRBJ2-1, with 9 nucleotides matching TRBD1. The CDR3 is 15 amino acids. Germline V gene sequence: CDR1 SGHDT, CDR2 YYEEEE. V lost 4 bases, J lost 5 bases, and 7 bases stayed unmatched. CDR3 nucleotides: TGTGCCAGCAGCGCTACAGGGGGCGGGAACAATGAGCAGTTCTTC. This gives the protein CASSATGGGNNEQFF.